Sequencing of this TCR beta chain was carried out in a study of spatial heterogeneity in lung cancer. Via MiXCR, TCRdb re-called the 5' RACE reads, giving one row per CDR3 protein. The sample carries some 36,000 distinct CDR3 sequences, just over 7.5% recorded once. The time point here: blood at routine non-recurrence follow-up after resection. This CDR3 has 14 residues. Trimming cost V 5 bases and J 1 base, with 11 bases left between them. Germline CDR1 reads SGHTA; CDR2 reads FQGTGA. This clonotype was picked up many times. The material was PBMCs, obtained at follow-up. The chain recombines TRBV7-3 with TRBJ1-1; D possibly corresponds to TRBD1 (5 bases). This sequence originates from a male donor with early-stage non-small cell lung cancer. The CDR3 here is CASSLGLSNTEAFF. The CDR3 nucleotides are TGTGCCAGCAGCCTGGGACTGTCGAACACTGAAGCTTTCTTT.